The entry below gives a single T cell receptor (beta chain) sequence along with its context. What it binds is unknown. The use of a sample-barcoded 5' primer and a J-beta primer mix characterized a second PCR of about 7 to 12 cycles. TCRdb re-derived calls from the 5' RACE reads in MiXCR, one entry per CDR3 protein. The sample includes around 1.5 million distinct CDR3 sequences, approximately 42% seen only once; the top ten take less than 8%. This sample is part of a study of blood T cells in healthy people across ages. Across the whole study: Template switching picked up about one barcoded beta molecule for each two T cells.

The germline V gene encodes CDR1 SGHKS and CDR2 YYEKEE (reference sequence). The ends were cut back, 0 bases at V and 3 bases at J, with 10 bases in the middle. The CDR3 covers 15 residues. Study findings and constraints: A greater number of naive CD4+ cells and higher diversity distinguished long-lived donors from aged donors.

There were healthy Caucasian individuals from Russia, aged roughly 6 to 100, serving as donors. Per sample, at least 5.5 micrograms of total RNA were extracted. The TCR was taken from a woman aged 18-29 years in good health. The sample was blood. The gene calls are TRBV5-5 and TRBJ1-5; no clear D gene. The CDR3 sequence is CASSLVGEYNQPQHF. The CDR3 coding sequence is TGTGCCAGCAGCTTGGTCGGGGAGTACAATCAGCCCCAGCATTTT.